This TCR beta chain was obtained from a study of T cell repertoires in aging, cancer and after chemotherapy. Looking at the study overall: Approximately 9.6 million TCR reads were in the whole dataset.

Amplification of TCR beta used genomic DNA extracted from peripheral blood. Germline V lookup: CDR1 DFQATT, CDR2 SNEGSKA (reference sequence). The CDR3 contains 13 residues. The V gene lost 7 bases and the J gene lost 1 base, with 14 bases spanning the gap. Study findings and constraints: Immunological memory after chemotherapy cannot be judged from the repertoire data. In healthy donors, age-related TCR diversity loss mainly reflected lost richness.

Multiplex touch-down PCR with TRB-A/B primers amplified rearranged V-D-J TRB sequences. TCRdb passed the multiplex PCR reads through MiXCR, listing each CDR3 protein once. This repertoire shows around 4,800 distinct CDR3 sequences, 55% to 70% found once; its top ten account for 6.5% to 9%. As regards this clonotype: Its antigen remains unknown.

Material for sequencing was blood. The chain has TRBV20-1 and TRBJ2-7; D may correspond to TRBD1 or TRBD2 (5 bases each). This TCR was recovered from a human donor with a solid tumor. The CDR3 nucleotides read TGCAGTGTTTCCGGGGCCTTGTCCTACGAGCAGTACTTC. Its protein is CSVSGALSYEQYF.